These T cell receptor beta chains were read from a single sample in a study of cytomegalovirus exposure and HLA in healthy donors. The repertoire was sequenced with immunoSEQ multiplex PCR; TCRdb's copy has only in-frame clones and lacks some. The sample consists of under 35,000 clones, less than 70% of them appearing once. Sequenced material: PBMCs. The receptors derive from a male donor in good health and CMV-seropositive. Both conserved end residues are part of each CDR3. D genes are given only for firm matches. Not every row has a clone size; where given, it reads once, few, many or a size class.

d_gene | j_gene | abundance | v_gene | CDR3nt | CDR3aa
TRBD1 | TRBJ1-1 | - | TRBV6-1 | TGTGCCAGCAGTCCTCCGGGACAGGAGAACACTGAAGCTTTCTTT | CASSPPGQENTEAFF
TRBD2 | TRBJ2-2 | few | TRBV2 | TGTGCCAGCAGTGTCGGACTAGCGAGAACCGGGGAGCTGTTTTTT | CASSVGLARTGELFF
- | TRBJ1-1 | - | TRBV6-5 | TGTGCCAGCAGTTCCGGGAGACTGAACACTGAAGCTTTCTTT | CASSSGRLNTEAFF
TRBD1 | TRBJ2-7 | - | TRBV28 | TGTGCCAGCAGTTACTCCGGGACAGGGGTTTCCTCCTACGAGCAGTACTTC | CASSYSGTGVSSYEQYF
TRBD2 | TRBJ2-7 | - | TRBV27 | TGTGCCAGCAGGAATAGCGGGAGTTTCTACGAGCAGTACTTC | CASRNSGSFYEQYF
- | TRBJ1-2 | - | TRBV6-5 | TGTGCCAGCATCCCCGCCGGTTCCCCCTATGGCTACACCTTC | CASIPAGSPYGYTF
- | TRBJ1-1 | few | TRBV7-8 | TGTGCCAGCAGCTTATGGGGGCGCGGAGCTTTCTTT | CASSLWGRGAFF
- | TRBJ2-2 | - | TRBV7-2 | TGTGCCAGCAGCGCTGGCGGATCGAACACCGGGGAGCTGTTTTTT | CASSAGGSNTGELFF
- | TRBJ1-1 | - | TRBV4-1 | TGCGCCAGCAGCAGCCATAAACCGAACACTGAAGCTTTCTTT | CASSSHKPNTEAFF
TRBD1 | TRBJ1-1 | - | TRBV13 | TGTGCCAGCAGCCACAAAGGGACAGGGCTGGGCACTGAAGCTTTCTTT | CASSHKGTGLGTEAFF
- | TRBJ1-4 | - | TRBV5-1 | TGCGCCAGCAGCTTAGAGGCAAATAATGAAAAACTGTTTTTT | CASSLEANNEKLFF
- | TRBJ1-1 | few | TRBV7-9 | TGTGCCAGCAGCTTAGGGGTAAGGGGGACTGAAGCTTTCTTT | CASSLGVRGTEAFF
TRBD1 | TRBJ2-3 | - | TRBV10-1 | TGCGCCAGCAGTCCGGGACAGGGTAGCACAGATACGCAGTATTTT | CASSPGQGSTDTQYF
- | TRBJ1-1 | - | TRBV7-9 | TGTGCCAGCAGCTCTGGGCCTGAAGCTTTCTTT | CASSSGPEAFF
TRBD1 | TRBJ2-7 | - | TRBV19 | TGTGCCAGTAGTATAGACGCAGGGGGCAGCTACGAGCAGTACTTC | CASSIDAGGSYEQYF
TRBD1 | TRBJ1-5 | - | TRBV7-9 | TGTGCCAGCAGCCCAGGGACAGGGAATCAGCCCCAGCATTTT | CASSPGTGNQPQHF
- | TRBJ1-6 | few | TRBV5-1 | TGCGCCAGCAGCTTGGGACAGTCCGGACCCCTCCACTTT | CASSLGQSGPLHF
TRBD1 | TRBJ2-7 | - | TRBV29-1 | TGCAGCGTTACCCGGCCGGGACAGTACGAGCAGTACTTC | CSVTRPGQYEQYF
- | TRBJ1-6 | - | TRBV21-1 | TGTGCCAGCAGCTTAAACCAGGATAATTCACCCCTCCACTTT | CASSLNQDNSPLHF
TRBD2 | TRBJ2-7 | few | TRBV11-2 | TGTGCCAGCAGCAGGGGGCTAGCGGGAGGTTCAGGCGGGTACGAGCAGTACTTC | CASSRGLAGGSGGYEQYF
TRBD1 | TRBJ2-7 | - | TRBV11-1 | TGTGCCAGCAGCCCCGGACAGGTGGGATTGGGGGAGCAGTACTTC | CASSPGQVGLGEQYF
TRBD2 | TRBJ2-1 | few | TRBV4-2 | TGTGCCAGCAGCCAAGTGCCTAGCGGGAGCGATCCCTACAATGAGCAGTTCTTC | CASSQVPSGSDPYNEQFF
TRBD1 | TRBJ1-2 | many | TRBV19 | TGTGCCAGTAGTGTCGACAGGGGGCTAGAGGGCTACACCTTC | CASSVDRGLEGYTF
- | TRBJ1-5 | few | TRBV15 | TGTGCCACCAGCAGAGACAAGGGGAGCAATCAGCCCCAGCATTTT | CATSRDKGSNQPQHF
- | TRBJ1-5 | few | TRBV7-9 | TGTGCCAGCCGCAGGGAAGAGAATCAGCCCCAGCATTTT | CASRREENQPQHF
- | TRBJ2-1 | - | TRBV5-8 | TGTGCCAGCGGAATCAGCGTAAGCTCCTACAATGAGCAGTTCTTC | CASGISVSSYNEQFF
TRBD2 | TRBJ2-3 | - | TRBV2 | TGTGCCAGCAGTGAGGCGGGCGGGAGTAGCGATACGCAGTATTTT | CASSEAGGSSDTQYF
- | TRBJ2-7 | - | TRBV30 | TGTGCCTGGAGTGGACAGACTTACGAGCAGTACTTC | CAWSGQTYEQYF
TRBD2 | TRBJ2-3 | - | TRBV27 | TGTGCCAGCAGCCCGGCGGGAGGCTTCACAGATACGCAGTATTTT | CASSPAGGFTDTQYF
- | TRBJ1-2 | - | TRBV28 | TGTGCCAGCAGCTTAAGGCGGCGAGGCTACACCTTC | CASSLRRRGYTF
- | TRBJ1-2 | - | TRBV30 | TGTGCCTGGAGTGTTGGAGTCAGGGTGTGGGGTGGCTACACCTTC | CAWSVGVRVWGGYTF
- | TRBJ2-7 | - | TRBV7-2 | TGTGCCAGCAGCGGCCGAGGATACGAGCAGTACTTC | CASSGRGYEQYF
TRBD1 | TRBJ1-5 | once | TRBV6-5 | TGTGCCACCCAAAAGGTCGAGGGGGCACAGCCCCAGCATTTT | CATQKVEGAQPQHF
- | TRBJ1-1 | once | TRBV19 | TGTGCCAGTAGTCTTGGACTGGAGAACACTGAAGCTTTCTTT | CASSLGLENTEAFF
TRBD2 | TRBJ2-3 | - | TRBV10-2 | TGCGCCAGCAGTGCCTGGGAACCCGGGGGGAGGGGAGCAGATACGCAGTATTTT | CASSAWEPGGRGADTQYF
TRBD1 | TRBJ1-1 | - | TRBV29-1 | TGCAGCGTTTCCGACAGGGCGCCTTTCTTT | CSVSDRAPFF
TRBD2 | TRBJ2-7 | - | TRBV6-1 | TGTGCCAGCAGTGAAGCGGGACTAATGATTGCATACGAGCAGTACTTC | CASSEAGLMIAYEQYF
TRBD1 | TRBJ1-4 | - | TRBV5-1 | TGCGCCAGCAGTTGGACAGGGGAGGCCGAAAAACTGTTTTTT | CASSWTGEAEKLFF
TRBD2 | TRBJ2-7 | - | TRBV5-1 | TGCGCCAGCAGCTTGGCCGCGGGACTAGCGGGCGAGCAGTACTTC | CASSLAAGLAGEQYF
TRBD1 | TRBJ1-1 | - | TRBV19 | TGTGCCAGTACTACAAGCTTGGACAGGGACCCTGAAGCTTTCTTT | CASTTSLDRDPEAFF
- | TRBJ1-4 | few | TRBV4-1 | TGCGCCAGCAGAATCCCGGGACACTCTAATGAAAAACTGTTTTTT | CASRIPGHSNEKLFF
- | TRBJ2-7 | - | TRBV4-2 | TGTGCCAGCAGCCAAGACCTAGTCCCGGACGAGCAGTACTTC | CASSQDLVPDEQYF
- | TRBJ2-7 | - | TRBV5-4 | TGTGCCAGCAGCTTAGGGTCAGGGGCCTACGAGCAGTACTTC | CASSLGSGAYEQYF
- | TRBJ1-6 | - | TRBV21-1 | TGTGCCAGCAAATCGGGAGCGGGCGCGTATAATTCACCCCTCCACTTT | CASKSGAGAYNSPLHF
- | TRBJ1-1 | - | TRBV9 | TGTGCCAGCACCCGGACAGACACTGAAGCTTTCTTT | CASTRTDTEAFF
TRBD1 | TRBJ1-2 | few | TRBV2 | TGTGCCAGCAGTCCTGACAGGGACTATGGCTACACCTTC | CASSPDRDYGYTF